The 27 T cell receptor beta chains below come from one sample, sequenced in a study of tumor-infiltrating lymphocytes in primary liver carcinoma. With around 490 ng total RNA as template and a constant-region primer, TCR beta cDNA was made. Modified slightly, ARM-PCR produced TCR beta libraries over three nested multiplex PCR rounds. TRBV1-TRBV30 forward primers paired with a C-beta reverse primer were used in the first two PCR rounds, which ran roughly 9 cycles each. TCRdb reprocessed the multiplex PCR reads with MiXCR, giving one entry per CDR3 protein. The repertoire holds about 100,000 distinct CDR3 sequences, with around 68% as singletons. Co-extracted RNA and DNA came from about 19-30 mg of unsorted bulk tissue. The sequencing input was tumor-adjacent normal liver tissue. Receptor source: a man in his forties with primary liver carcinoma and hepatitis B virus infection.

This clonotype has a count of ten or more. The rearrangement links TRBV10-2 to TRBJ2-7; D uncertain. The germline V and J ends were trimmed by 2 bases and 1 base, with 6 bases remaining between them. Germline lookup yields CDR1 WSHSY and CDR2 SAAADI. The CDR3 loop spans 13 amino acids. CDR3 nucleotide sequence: TGCGCCAGCAGTGAGGGCGGTTCCTACGAGCAGTACTTC. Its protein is CASSEGGSYEQYF.

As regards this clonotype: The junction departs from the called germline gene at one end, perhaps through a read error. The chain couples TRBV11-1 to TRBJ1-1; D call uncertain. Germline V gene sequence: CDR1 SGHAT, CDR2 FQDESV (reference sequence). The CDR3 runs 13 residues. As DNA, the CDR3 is TGTGCCAACAGCTTAAACCGGAACACTGAAGCTTTCTTT. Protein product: CANSLNRNTEAFF.

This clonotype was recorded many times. CDR3 in DNA: TGCAGCGCCACCGACGACCCCATGAACACTGAAGCTTTCTTT. It translates to CSATDDPMNTEAFF. This sequence joins TRBV29-1 and TRBJ1-1; D is ambiguous. Deletions cut 7 bases from V and 0 bases from J, with 15 bases between. This CDR3 has 14 amino acids. Germline V CDR1 and CDR2: SQVTM, ANQGSEA.

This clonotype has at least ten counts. The CDR3 here is CASSFPWGNQPQHF. The CDR3 nucleotides are TGTGCCAGCAGTTTTCCCTGGGGCAATCAGCCCCAGCATTTT. The rearrangement uses TRBV28 and TRBJ1-5; unclear D gene. CDR1 and CDR2 from the germline V gene are MDHEN and SYDVKM. The CDR3 has 14 residues. V lost 3 bases and J lost 2, with 8 bases in between.

The CDR3 DNA reads TGTGCCAGCAGCCCAAGGGTAATAGATACGCAGTATTTT. Its protein product is CASSPRVIDTQYF. The chain links TRBV7-2 to TRBJ2-3; D not resolved. The CDR3 has 13 amino acids. V lost 5 bases and J 5 bases, leaving 11 bases between the germline ends. The V gene's germline CDR1 is SGHTA and CDR2 FQGNSA.

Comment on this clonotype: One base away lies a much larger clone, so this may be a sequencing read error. The CDR3 is CASRPPDREENSPLHF. The CDR3 nucleotides are TGTGCCAGCAGACCACCGGACAGGGAAGAAAATTCACCCCTCCACTTT. The chain has TRBV6-6 and TRBJ1-6, with 8 bases identical to TRBD1. The V gene's germline CDR1 is MNHNY and CDR2 SVGAGI (reference sequence). V lost 6 bases to trimming and J lost 7 bases; unmatched junction nucleotides: 11. This CDR3 is built from 16 residues.

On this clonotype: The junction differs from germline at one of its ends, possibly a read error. This CDR3 is CASGQKGQEFYEQYF. The CDR3 DNA follows: TGTGCCAGCGGCCAGAAGGGACAGGAGTTCTACGAGCAGTACTTC. This sequence joins TRBV4-2 and TRBJ2-7; 8 bases line up with TRBD1. The CDR3 consists of 15 residues. Germline V lookup: CDR1 LGHNA, CDR2 YNFKEQ.

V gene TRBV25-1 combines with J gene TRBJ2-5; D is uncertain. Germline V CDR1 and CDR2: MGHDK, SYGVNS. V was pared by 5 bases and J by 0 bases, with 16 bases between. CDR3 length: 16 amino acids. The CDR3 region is CASSMDGLRYQETQYF. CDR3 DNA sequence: TGTGCCAGCAGTATGGACGGCCTTCGGTACCAAGAGACCCAGTACTTC.

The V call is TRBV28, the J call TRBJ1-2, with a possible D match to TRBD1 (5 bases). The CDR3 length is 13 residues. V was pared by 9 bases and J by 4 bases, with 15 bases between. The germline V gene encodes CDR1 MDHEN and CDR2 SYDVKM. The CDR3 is CARSQGLVYGYTF. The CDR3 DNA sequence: TGTGCCAGGAGCCAGGGACTGGTCTATGGCTACACCTTC.

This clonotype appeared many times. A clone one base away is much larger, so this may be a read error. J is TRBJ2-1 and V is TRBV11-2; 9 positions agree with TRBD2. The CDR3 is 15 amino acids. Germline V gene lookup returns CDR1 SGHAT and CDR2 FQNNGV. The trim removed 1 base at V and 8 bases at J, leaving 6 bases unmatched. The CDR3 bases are TGTGCCAGCAGCTTAGTTAGCGGGAGAGTCGATGAGCAGTTCTTC. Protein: CASSLVSGRVDEQFF.

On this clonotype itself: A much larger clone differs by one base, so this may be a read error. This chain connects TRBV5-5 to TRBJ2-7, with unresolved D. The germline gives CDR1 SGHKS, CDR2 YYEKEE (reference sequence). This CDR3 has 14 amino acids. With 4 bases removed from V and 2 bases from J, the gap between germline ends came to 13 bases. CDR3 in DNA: TGTGCCAGCAGCATGCGCGACGGCCCCTACGAGCAGTACTTC. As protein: CASSMRDGPYEQYF.

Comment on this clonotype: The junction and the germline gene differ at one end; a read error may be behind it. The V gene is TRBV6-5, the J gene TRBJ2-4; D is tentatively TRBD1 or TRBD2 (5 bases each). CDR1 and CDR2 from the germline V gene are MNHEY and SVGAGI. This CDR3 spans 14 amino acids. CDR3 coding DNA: TGCGCCAGCAAGAGAGGGGCGGCCAAAAACATTCAGTACTTC. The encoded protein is CASKRGAAKNIQYF.

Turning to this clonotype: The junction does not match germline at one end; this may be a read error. For the CDR3, the DNA is TGTGCCAGCAGCTTGGCAGAAGTAACCACAGATACGCGGTATTTC. This sequence encodes CASSLAEVTTDTRYF. The chain combines TRBV11-2 with TRBJ2-3; D not certain. The CDR3 is made up of 15 amino acids. The germline gives CDR1 SGHAT, CDR2 FQNNGV. The whole variable domain, filled in from reference TRBV11-2 and TRBJ2-3, reads EAGVAQSPRYKIIEKRQSVAFWCNPISGHATLYWYQQILGQGPKLLIQFQNNGVVDDSQLPKDRFSAERLKGVDSTLKIQPAKLEDSAVYLCASSLAEVTTDTRYFGPGTRLTVL.

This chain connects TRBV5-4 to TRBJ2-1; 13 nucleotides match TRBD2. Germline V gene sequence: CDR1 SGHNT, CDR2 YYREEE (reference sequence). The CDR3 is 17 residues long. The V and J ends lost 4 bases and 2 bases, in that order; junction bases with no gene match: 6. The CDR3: CASSPGGTSGTYNEQFF. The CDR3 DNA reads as TGTGCCAGCAGCCCAGGGGGGACTAGCGGGACCTACAATGAGCAGTTCTTC.

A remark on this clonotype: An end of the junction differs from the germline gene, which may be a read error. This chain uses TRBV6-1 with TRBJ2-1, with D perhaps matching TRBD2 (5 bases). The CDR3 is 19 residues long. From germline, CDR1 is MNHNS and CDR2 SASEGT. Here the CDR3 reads CVSSNPTGKVAVGSDEQFF. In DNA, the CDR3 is TGTGTCAGCAGTAATCCTACCGGGAAGGTCGCGGTTGGGAGCGATGAGCAGTTCTTC.

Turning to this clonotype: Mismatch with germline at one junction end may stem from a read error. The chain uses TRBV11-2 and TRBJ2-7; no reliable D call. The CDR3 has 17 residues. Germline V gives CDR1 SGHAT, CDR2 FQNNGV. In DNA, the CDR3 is TGTGTCAGCAGCTTAGACTTCGGAACACTCAGCTCCTACGAGCAGTACTTC. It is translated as CVSSLDFGTLSSYEQYF.

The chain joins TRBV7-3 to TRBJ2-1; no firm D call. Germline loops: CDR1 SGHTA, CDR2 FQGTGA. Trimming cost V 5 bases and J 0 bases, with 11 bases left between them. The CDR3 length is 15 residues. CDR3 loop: CASSPAKSSYNEQFF. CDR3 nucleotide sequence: TGTGCCAGCAGCCCCGCCAAGAGCTCCTACAATGAGCAGTTCTTC. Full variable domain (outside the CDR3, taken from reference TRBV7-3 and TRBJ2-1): GAGVSQTPSNKVTEKGKYVELRCDPISGHTALYWYRQSLGQGPEFLIYFQGTGAADDSGLPNDRFFAVRPEGSVSTLKIQRTERGDSAVYLCASSPAKSSYNEQFFGPGTRLTVL.

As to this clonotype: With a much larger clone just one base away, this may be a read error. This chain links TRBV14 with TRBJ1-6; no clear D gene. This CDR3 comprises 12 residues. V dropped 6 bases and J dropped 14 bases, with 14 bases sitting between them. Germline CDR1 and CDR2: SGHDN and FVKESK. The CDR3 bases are TGTGCCAGCAGGCCGGGCACGAAGTCCCTCCACTTT. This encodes CASRPGTKSLHF.

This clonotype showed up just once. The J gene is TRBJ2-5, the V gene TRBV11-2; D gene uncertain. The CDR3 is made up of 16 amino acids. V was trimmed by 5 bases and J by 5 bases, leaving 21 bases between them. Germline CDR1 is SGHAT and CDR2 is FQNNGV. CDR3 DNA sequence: TGTGCCAGCAGCCCCCAAGGGATTGGGATGCAGGAGACCCAGTACTTC. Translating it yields CASSPQGIGMQETQYF.

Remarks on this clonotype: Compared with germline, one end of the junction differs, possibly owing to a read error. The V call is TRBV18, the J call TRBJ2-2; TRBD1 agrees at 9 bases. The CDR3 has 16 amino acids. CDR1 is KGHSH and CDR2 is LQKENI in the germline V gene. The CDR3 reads CASSPLDTGGTWELFF. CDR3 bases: TGTGCCAGCTCACCTCTGGATACAGGGGGCACCTGGGAGCTGTTTTTT.

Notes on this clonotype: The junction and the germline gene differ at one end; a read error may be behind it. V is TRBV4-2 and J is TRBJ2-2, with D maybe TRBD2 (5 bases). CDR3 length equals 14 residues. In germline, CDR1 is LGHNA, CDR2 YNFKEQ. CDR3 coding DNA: TGTGACAGCGGCCCGGCAAAGAACACCGGGGAGCTGTTTTTT. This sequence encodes CDSGPAKNTGELFF.

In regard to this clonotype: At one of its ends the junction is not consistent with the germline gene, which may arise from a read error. The CDR3 reads CASSKNCNERFF. The CDR3 DNA reads TGCGCCAGCAGCAAGAACTGCAATGAGCGGTTCTTC. This rearrangement joins TRBV10-2 to TRBJ2-1; D is ambiguous. The CDR3 runs to 12 residues. Per the germline V gene, CDR1 is WSHSY and CDR2 is SAAADI.

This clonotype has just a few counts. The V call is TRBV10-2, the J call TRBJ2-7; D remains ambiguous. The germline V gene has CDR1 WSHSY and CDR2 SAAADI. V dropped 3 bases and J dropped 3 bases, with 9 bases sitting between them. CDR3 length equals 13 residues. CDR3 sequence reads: CASSETAVYEQYF. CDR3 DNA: TGCGCCAGCAGTGAAACGGCCGTCTACGAGCAGTACTTC.

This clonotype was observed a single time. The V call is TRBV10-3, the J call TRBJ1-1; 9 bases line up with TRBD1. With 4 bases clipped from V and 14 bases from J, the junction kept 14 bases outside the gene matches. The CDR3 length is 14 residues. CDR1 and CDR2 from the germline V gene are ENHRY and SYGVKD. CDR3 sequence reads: CAISGTGTGTETFF. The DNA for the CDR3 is TGTGCCATCAGTGGGACCGGGACAGGGACTGAAACCTTCTTT.

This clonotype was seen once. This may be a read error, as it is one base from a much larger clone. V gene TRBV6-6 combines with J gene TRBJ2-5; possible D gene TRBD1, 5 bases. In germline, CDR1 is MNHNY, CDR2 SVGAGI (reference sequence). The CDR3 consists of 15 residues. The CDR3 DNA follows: TGTGCCAGCAGCCCCAGGGTACGGGCCCAAGAGGCCCAGTACTTC. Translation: CASSPRVRAQEAQYF.

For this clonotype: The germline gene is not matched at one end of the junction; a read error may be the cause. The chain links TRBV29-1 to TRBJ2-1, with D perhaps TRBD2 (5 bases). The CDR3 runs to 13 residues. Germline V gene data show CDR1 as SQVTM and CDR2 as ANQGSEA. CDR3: CSVEGTDHNERFF. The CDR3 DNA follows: TGCAGCGTTGAAGGGACTGACCACAATGAGCGGTTCTTC.

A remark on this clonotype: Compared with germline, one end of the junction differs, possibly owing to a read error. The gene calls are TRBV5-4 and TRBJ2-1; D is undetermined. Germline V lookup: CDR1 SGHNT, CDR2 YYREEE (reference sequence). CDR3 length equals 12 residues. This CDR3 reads CDSSVDFDEQFF. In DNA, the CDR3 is TGTGACAGCAGCGTAGATTTCGATGAGCAGTTCTTC.